The entry below describes one TCR beta chain. This specimen belongs to a study of control samples from healthy donors and cancer patients. Germline assignment: CDR1 LNHDA and CDR2 SQIVND (reference sequence). Trimming removed 7 bases from V and 7 bases from J, with 17 bases in between. The CDR3 sequence is 14 residues long. Produced via immunoSEQ multiplex PCR; TCRdb's table is partial and in-frame only. This table holds about 200,000 clones, around 93% found once. The TCR was taken from a man between 25 and 39 years old in good health. Sequencing input: blood. This rearrangement joins TRBV19 to TRBJ2-1; no definite D call. The CDR3 region is CASTLVGWGNEQFF. The CDR3 DNA follows: TGTGCCAGTACCCTCGTTGGGTGGGGAAATGAGCAGTTCTTC.